The text below deals with one T cell receptor (beta chain). Its cognate antigen is unknown. The sample originates from a study of T-cell reconstitution after alpha-beta-depleted transplantation in children. General study findings and limits: T-cell counts and diversity at one year following transplant were attributed mainly to newly produced T cells. Expanded clones from the graft, numbering several hundred, reportedly supplied alpha-beta T cells about two months after transplant. Recipient T cells and thymic progenitors that survived were the source of the high TCRbeta diversity seen at day 60 in some patients.

Unique molecular identifiers were used to barcode this TCRbeta library. One entry per CDR3 protein, called by TCRdb with MiXCR from the PCR reads. The sample contains hundreds of thousands of distinct CDR3 sequences, around 14% of which appear only once. The ends were cut back, 2 bases at V and 10 bases at J, with 9 bases in the middle. This CDR3 spans 12 amino acids. Looked up from germline, CDR1 is MDHEN and CDR2 is SYDVKM. This clonotype originated in a girl aged 2-15 years with congenital amegakaryocytic thrombocytopenia, due to receive a stem cell transplant. The specimen was PBMCs, collected before TCRalphabeta/CD19-depleted stem cell transplant. This chain connects TRBV28 to TRBJ2-1; D gene ambiguous. The CDR3 reads CASSLQRWEQFF. CDR3 DNA sequence: TGTGCCAGCAGTTTACAGCGTTGGGAGCAGTTCTTC. Full variable domain (remainder filled in from reference TRBV28 and TRBJ2-1): DVKVTQSSRYLVKRTGEKVFLECVQDMDHENMFWYRQDPGLGLRLIYFSYDVKMKEKGDIPEGYSVSREKKERFSLILESASTNQTSMYLCASSLQRWEQFFGPGTRLTVL.